This T cell receptor beta chain was sequenced during a study of blood T cell repertoires in COVID-19. Comments on this clone: A junction boundary mismatches the germline segment, possibly from a read error.

The germline CDR1 and CDR2 sequences are MNHNY and SVGAGI (reference sequence). CDR3 length: 15 residues. In the source study's methods: Nucleated cell counts were estimated from reference gene primer amplification. Measured with immunoSEQ multiplex PCR; TCRdb has only the in-frame clones, and not every one. That table supplies the V and J calls and clone size; D and trimming were determined from the DNA. Among approximately 500,000 clones listed, less than 90% were seen once. The rearrangement uses TRBV6-6 and TRBJ1-1; D unresolved. The sequence was collected from a woman in her 50s with COVID-19, enrolled during active disease. Input material: peripheral blood. The CDR3: CASSYPENLNIEAFF. CDR3 bases: TGTGCCAGCAGTTACCCGGAGAATTTAAACATTGAAGCTTTCTTT.